The T cell receptor beta chain described here comes from a study of blood T cell repertoires in COVID-19. Study-wide context: Nucleic acid was either cDNA or gDNA, and it came from T cells, B-cell-depleted T cells, or PBMCs.

Data came from immunoSEQ multiplex PCR; TCRdb stores just in-frame clones and leaves some out. The sample holds more than 95,000 clones, nearly 90% seen once. Germline CDR1 MRHNA, CDR2 SNTAGT. CDR3 size: 15 residues. J gave up 9 bases and V 4 bases, and 9 bases lay outside the gene matches. This clonotype was sampled from a man between 45 and 60 years old in a cohort sampled during active COVID-19. This chain links TRBV6-4 with TRBJ1-6, with TRBD1 identical over 7 bases. What was sequenced was peripheral blood. This CDR3 reads CASSADTGAVSPLHF. DNA of the CDR3: TGTGCCAGCAGTGCGGACACAGGGGCGGTTTCACCCCTCCACTTT.